This T cell receptor beta chain emerged from a study of blood T cell repertoires in COVID-19. As for the study in general: COVID-19 samples from acute and convalescent phases originated in the United States, Italy and Spain. Sources were T cells, B-cell-depleted T cells, or PBMCs; the material itself was cDNA or gDNA.

How the authors handled the data: It was from reference gene primer amplification that nucleated cell counts were estimated. Produced via immunoSEQ multiplex PCR; TCRdb's table is partial and in-frame only. That table is the source of V, J and clone size, and D and trimming were worked out from the DNA. The top ten hold approximately 14% of the sample, which has tens of thousands of clones, around 89% seen once. Per germline, CDR1 MRHNA and CDR2 SNTAGT. The V segment lost 2 bases and the J segment 4 bases; nucleotides outside the gene matches: 8. The CDR3 contains 16 residues. The sequenced material came from peripheral blood. The TCR comes from a man in his 70s with active or convalescent COVID-19. J is TRBJ2-3 and V is TRBV6-4, with 8 bases that match TRBD1. CDR3 nucleotides: TGTGCCAGCAGTGACGAGGGGACAGGTGGGCCAGATACGCAGTATTTT. This codes for CASSDEGTGGPDTQYF.